The next 11 T cell receptor beta chains were all read from a single sample in a study of blood T cell repertoires in COVID-19. Data came from immunoSEQ multiplex PCR; TCRdb stores just in-frame clones and leaves some out. The sample includes roughly 300,000 clones, around 88% of them seen just once. Sequenced: peripheral blood. The receptors here all came from a woman in her forties or fifties with acute or convalescent COVID-19.

The rearrangement joins TRBV7-3 to TRBJ2-3, with TRBD2 matching 9 bases. The CDR3 contains 14 residues. The V segment lost 4 bases and the J segment 4 bases; nucleotides outside the gene matches: 3. Germline CDR1 is SGHTA and CDR2 is FQGTGA. CDR3 region: CASSSIAGADTQYF. CDR3 DNA: TGTGCCAGCAGCTCTATAGCGGGAGCAGATACGCAGTATTTT.

The rearrangement joins TRBV6-2 or TRBV6-3 to TRBJ2-7, with D tentatively TRBD1 (6 bases). The CDR3 sequence is 16 residues long. Looked up from germline, CDR1 is MNHEY and CDR2 is SVGEGT. The ends were cut back, 6 bases at V and 4 bases at J, with 22 bases in the middle. The CDR3 loop is CASSTTGTETRYEQYF. The CDR3 bases are TGTGCCAGCAGCACTACAGGGACCGAGACCCGGTACGAGCAGTACTTC.

J is TRBJ1-4 and V is TRBV2; 7 bases line up with TRBD1. The CDR3 sequence is 12 residues long. V dropped 11 bases and J dropped 5; count of bases not matched to a gene: 5. Germline lookup yields CDR1 SNHLY and CDR2 FYNNEI. CDR3 in amino acids: CARGTVNEKLFF. Here the CDR3 DNA reads TGTGCCCGAGGGACAGTGAATGAAAAACTGTTTTTT.

V and J are TRBV27 and TRBJ1-5; 11 positions agree with TRBD1. The CDR3 length is 14 residues. Losses at the gene ends were 7 bases for V and 5 bases for J; bases not matched to a gene: 4. Germline loops: CDR1 MNHEY, CDR2 SMNVEV (reference sequence). CDR3 bases: TGTGCCAGCACCCGGACAGGGGGCGATCAGCCCCAGCATTTT. It encodes CASTRTGGDQPQHF.

V is TRBV29-1 and J is TRBJ1-3; D is possibly TRBD1 (6 bases). The CDR3 sequence is 12 residues long. Per the germline V gene, CDR1 is SQVTM and CDR2 is ANQGSEA. Trimming shortened V by 5 bases and J by 4 bases, and 9 bases separated the two germline ends. CDR3 DNA sequence: TGCAGCGTTACGACAGGCGGAAACACCATATATTTT. Translating gives CSVTTGGNTIYF.

This chain connects TRBV7-2 to TRBJ2-4; 7 positions agree with TRBD1. The CDR3 spans 14 residues. From germline, CDR1 is SGHTA and CDR2 FQGNSA. The ends lost 2 bases at V and 8 bases at J; junction bases unmatched: 6. The CDR3 DNA reads as TGTGCCAGCAGCTTAAGGGGGCCTGGGGACATTCAGTACTTC. Its translation: CASSLRGPGDIQYF.

The table lists this clone with a few counts. The chain combines TRBV9 with TRBJ2-7; TRBD1 matches at 9 bases. The CDR3 loop spans 16 amino acids. Germline V gene sequence: CDR1 SGDLS, CDR2 YYNGEE. With V trimmed by 4 bases and J by 3 bases, 11 bases remained unmatched. The DNA for the CDR3 is TGTGCCAGCAGCATCGGGCCTCCGGGACAGGGCTACGAGCAGTACTTC. Amino acid sequence: CASSIGPPGQGYEQYF.

A note on this clone: Other DNA sequences from this sample encode an identical CDR3 as well. The chain has TRBV12-3 or TRBV12-4 and TRBJ1-2, with D tentatively TRBD1 (5 bases). Trimming removed 3 bases from V and 4 bases from J, with 9 bases in between. CDR3 length: 13 residues. CDR3 DNA sequence: TGTGCCAGCAGTTTTAGGGGCGGCTATGGCTACACCTTC. The encoded protein is CASSFRGGYGYTF.

The chain employs TRBV5-1 and TRBJ2-2, with a tentative D call TRBD2 (6 bases). The CDR3 runs to 16 residues. Trimming removed 4 bases at V and 2 bases at J, with 15 bases between. Looked up from germline, CDR1 is SGHRS and CDR2 is YFSETQ. The DNA for the CDR3 is TGCGCCAGCAGCGGGAGGCCGGTGTCTAACACCGGGGAGCTGTTTTTT. It specifies CASSGRPVSNTGELFF.

This clone was seen more than once but under ten times. The chain employs TRBV6-5 and TRBJ1-2; 8 bases fit TRBD1. V lost 6 bases to trimming and J lost 4 bases; unmatched junction nucleotides: 1. Germline-derived CDR1 and CDR2 are MNHEY and SVGAGI. CDR3 size: 12 residues. The CDR3 DNA sequence: TGTGCCAGCAGCGGGACAGGCTATGGCTACACCTTC. Translating gives CASSGTGYGYTF.

DNA for the CDR3: TGTGCCAGTAGCGACGCCAGCGTAGGTAATGAAAAACTGTTTTTT. This encodes CASSDASVGNEKLFF. V usage is TRBV19 and J usage is TRBJ1-4; no firm D call. CDR3 length equals 15 residues. The germline V gene encodes CDR1 LNHDA and CDR2 SQIVND (reference sequence). Trimming shortened V by 6 bases and J by 4 bases, and 15 bases separated the two germline ends.